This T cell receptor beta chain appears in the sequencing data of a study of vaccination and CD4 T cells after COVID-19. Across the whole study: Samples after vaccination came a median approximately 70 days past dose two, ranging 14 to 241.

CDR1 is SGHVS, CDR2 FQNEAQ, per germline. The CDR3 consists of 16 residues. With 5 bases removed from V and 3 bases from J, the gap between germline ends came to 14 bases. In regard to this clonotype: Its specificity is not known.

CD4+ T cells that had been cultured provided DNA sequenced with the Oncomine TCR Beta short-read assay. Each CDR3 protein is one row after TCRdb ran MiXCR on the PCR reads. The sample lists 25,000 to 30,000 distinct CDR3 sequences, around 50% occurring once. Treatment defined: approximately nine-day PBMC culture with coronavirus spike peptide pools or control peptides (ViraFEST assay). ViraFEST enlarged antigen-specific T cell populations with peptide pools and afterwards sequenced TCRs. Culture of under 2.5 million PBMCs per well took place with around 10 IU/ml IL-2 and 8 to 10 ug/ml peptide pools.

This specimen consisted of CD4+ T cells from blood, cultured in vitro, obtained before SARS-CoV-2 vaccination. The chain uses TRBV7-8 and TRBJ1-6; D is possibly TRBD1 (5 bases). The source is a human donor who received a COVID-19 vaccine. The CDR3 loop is CASSPRGDYYNSPLHF. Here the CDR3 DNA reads TGTGCCAGCAGCCCTCGCGGGGACTACTATAATTCACCCCTCCACTTT.